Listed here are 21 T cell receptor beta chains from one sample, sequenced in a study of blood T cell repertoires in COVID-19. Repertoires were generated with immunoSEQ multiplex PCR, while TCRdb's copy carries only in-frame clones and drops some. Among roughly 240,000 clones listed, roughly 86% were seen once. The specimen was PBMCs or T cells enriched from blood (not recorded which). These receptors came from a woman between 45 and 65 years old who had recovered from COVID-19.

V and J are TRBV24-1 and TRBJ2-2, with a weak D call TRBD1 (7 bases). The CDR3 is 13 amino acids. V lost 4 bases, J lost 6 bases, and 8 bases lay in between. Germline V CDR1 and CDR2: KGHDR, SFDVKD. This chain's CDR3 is CATSDRGAGELFF. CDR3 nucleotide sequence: TGTGCCACCAGTGACAGGGGGGCCGGGGAGCTGTTTTTT.

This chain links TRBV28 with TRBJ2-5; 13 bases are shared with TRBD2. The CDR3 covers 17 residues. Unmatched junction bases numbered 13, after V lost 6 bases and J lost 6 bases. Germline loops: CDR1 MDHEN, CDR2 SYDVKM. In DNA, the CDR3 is TGTGCCAGCAGACTAGGGACTAGCGGGACCAAGGGAAAGACCCAGTACTTC. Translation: CASRLGTSGTKGKTQYF.

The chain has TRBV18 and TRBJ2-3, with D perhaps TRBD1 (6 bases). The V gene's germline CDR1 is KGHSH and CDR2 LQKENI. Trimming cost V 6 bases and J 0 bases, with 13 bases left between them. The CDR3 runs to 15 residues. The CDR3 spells CASSPLRGSTDTQYF. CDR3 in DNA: TGTGCCAGCTCGCCCCTTAGGGGGAGCACAGATACGCAGTATTTT.

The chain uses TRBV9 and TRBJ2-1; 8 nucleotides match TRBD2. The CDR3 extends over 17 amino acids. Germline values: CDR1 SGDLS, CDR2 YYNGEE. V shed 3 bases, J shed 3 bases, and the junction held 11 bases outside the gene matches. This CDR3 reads CASSGTTGTRNYNEQFF. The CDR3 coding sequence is TGTGCCAGCAGCGGGACAACCGGGACTAGGAACTACAATGAGCAGTTCTTC.

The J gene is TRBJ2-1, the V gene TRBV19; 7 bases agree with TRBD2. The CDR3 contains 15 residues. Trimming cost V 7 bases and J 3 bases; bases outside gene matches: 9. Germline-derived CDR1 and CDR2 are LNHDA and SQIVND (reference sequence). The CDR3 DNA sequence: TGTGCCAGTAATCGAAACGGGAGGAACTACAATGAGCAGTTCTTC. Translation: CASNRNGRNYNEQFF.

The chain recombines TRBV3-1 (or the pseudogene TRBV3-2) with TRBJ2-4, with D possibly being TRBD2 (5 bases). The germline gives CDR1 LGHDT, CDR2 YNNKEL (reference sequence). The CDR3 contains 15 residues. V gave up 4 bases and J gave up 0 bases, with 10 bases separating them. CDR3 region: CASSRGLIAKNIQYF. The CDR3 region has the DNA TGTGCCAGCAGCCGAGGACTGATAGCCAAAAACATTCAGTACTTC.

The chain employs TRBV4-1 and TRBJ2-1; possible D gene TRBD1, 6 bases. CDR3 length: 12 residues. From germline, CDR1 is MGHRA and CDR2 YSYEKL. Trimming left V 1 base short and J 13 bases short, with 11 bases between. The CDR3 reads CASSQVAGDQFF. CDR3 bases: TGCGCCAGCAGCCAAGTGGCAGGGGACCAGTTCTTC.

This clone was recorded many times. CDR3 coding DNA: TGTGCCACCAGCAGAGATAGCGGGGGGGACACAGATACGCAGTATTTT. Translated, it gives CATSRDSGGDTDTQYF. The chain uses TRBV15 and TRBJ2-3; 11 bases map to TRBD2. Germline-derived CDR1 and CDR2 are LNHNV and YYDKDF (reference sequence). V lost 0 bases to trimming and J lost 2 bases; unmatched junction nucleotides: 1. The CDR3 totals 16 residues. Full variable domain (missing parts from reference TRBV15 and TRBJ2-3): DAMVIQNPRYQVTQFGKPVTLSCSQTLNHNVMYWYQQKSSQAPKLLFHYYDKDFNNEADTPDNFQSRRPNTSFCFLDIRSPGLGDTAMYLCATSRDSGGDTDTQYFGPGTRLTVL.

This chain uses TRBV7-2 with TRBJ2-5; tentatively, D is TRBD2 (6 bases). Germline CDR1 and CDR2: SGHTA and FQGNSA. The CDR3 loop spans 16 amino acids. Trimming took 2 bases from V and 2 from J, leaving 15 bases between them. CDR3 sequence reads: CASSLTNIGGQETQYF. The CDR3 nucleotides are TGTGCCAGCAGCTTAACTAATATTGGGGGGCAAGAGACCCAGTACTTC.

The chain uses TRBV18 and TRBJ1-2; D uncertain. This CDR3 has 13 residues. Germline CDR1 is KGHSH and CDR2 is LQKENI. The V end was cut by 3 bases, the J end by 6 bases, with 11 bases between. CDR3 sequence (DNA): TGTGCCAGCTCACCCCTTGACACCGATGGCTACACCTTC. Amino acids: CASSPLDTDGYTF. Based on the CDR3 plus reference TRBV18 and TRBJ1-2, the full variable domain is NAGVMQNPRHLVRRRGQEARLRCSPMKGHSHVYWYRQLPEEGLKFMVYLQKENIIDESGMPKERFSAEFPKEGPSILRIQQVVRGDSAAYFCASSPLDTDGYTFGSGTRLTVV.

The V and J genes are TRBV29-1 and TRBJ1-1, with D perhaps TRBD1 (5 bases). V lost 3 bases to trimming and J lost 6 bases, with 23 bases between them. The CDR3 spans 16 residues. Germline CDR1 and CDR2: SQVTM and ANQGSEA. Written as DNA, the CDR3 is TGCAGCGTTGAGAGCAGGGTTACGCAGTTACGGGCTGAAGCTTTCTTT. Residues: CSVESRVTQLRAEAFF.

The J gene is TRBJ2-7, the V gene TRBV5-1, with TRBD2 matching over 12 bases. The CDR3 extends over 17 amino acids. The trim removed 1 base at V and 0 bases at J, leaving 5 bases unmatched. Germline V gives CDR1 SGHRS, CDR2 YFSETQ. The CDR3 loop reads CASSLWTSGASSYEQYF. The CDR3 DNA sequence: TGCGCCAGCAGCTTGTGGACTAGCGGGGCCAGCTCCTACGAGCAGTACTTC.

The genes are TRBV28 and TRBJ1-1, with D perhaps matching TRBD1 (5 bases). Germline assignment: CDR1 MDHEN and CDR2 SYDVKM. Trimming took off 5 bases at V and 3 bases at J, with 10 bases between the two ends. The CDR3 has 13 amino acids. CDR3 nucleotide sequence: TGTGCCAGCAGTCGACAGCACTACACTGAAGCTTTCTTT. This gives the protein CASSRQHYTEAFF.

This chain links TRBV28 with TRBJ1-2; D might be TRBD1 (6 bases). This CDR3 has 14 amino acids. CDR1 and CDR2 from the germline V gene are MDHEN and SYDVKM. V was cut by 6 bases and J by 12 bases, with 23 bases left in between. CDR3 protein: CASSPLGPTGRDTF. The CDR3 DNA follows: TGTGCCAGCAGCCCCCTCGGCCCTACAGGGAGGGACACCTTC.

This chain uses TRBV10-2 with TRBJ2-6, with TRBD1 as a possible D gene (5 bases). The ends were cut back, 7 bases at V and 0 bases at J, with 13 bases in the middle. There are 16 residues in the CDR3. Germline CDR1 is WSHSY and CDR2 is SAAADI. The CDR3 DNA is TGCGCCAGCACTGGACAACAGATCTCTGGGGCCAACGTCCTGACTTTC. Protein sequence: CASTGQQISGANVLTF.

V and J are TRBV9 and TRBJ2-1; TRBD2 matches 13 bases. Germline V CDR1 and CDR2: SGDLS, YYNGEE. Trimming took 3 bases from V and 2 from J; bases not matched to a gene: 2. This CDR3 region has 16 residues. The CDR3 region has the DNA TGTGCCAGCAGCGCCGGACTAGCGGGGGCCTACAATGAGCAGTTCTTC. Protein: CASSAGLAGAYNEQFF.

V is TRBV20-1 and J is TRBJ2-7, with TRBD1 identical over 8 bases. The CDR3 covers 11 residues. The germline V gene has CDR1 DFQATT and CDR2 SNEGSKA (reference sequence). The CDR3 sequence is CGFGQGYEQYF. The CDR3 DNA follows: TGCGGCTTCGGACAGGGCTACGAGCAGTACTTC.

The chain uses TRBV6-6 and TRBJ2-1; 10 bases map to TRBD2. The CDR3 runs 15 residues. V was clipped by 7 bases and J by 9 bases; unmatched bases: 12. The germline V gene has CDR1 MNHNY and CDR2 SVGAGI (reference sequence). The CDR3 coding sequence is TGTGCCAGCACCTATTCCAGCGGGGGGGTTGGTGAGCAGTTCTTC. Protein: CASTYSSGGVGEQFF.

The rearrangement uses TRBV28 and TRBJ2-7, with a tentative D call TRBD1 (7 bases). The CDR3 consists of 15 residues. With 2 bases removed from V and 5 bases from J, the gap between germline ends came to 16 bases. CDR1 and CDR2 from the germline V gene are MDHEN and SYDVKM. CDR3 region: CASSLPGGGRDEQYF. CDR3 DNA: TGTGCCAGCAGTTTACCTGGAGGGGGCAGGGACGAGCAGTACTTC.

This CDR3 is CASSNPSGGAYEQYF. CDR3 nucleotides: TGTGCCAGCAGCAATCCTAGCGGGGGAGCCTACGAGCAGTACTTC. This chain links TRBV27 with TRBJ2-7; 10 positions match TRBD2. After removal of 6 bases from V and 2 bases from J, the junction contained 7 bases not matched to a gene. The CDR3 length is 15 residues. Looked up from germline, CDR1 is MNHEY and CDR2 is SMNVEV (reference sequence).

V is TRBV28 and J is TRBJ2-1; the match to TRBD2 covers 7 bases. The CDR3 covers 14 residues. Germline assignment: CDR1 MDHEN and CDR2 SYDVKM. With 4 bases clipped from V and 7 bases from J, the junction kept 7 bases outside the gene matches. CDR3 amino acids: CASSSSGTMNEQFF. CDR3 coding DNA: TGTGCCAGCAGTTCGTCCGGGACTATGAATGAGCAGTTCTTC.